These T cell receptor beta chains were read from a single sample in a study of T cell repertoires in cytomegalovirus infection. These receptors' antigens are unknown. TCRdb re-called the reads with MiXCR, one entry per CDR3 protein. The table has about 770,000 distinct CDR3 sequences, about 29% seen once. The sample in question was cultured CD8+ T cells from PBMCs, obtained from culture after CMV antigen stimulation. Every receptor here comes from a human donor in good health (CMV status not recorded). Some clones in this sample may be carry-over from other donors' samples. Both conserved end residues are part of each CDR3. Each record gives: clone size, V gene, J gene, CDR3 protein. Clone size is not always given. Where it is, it says once, few, many or a class for expanded clones.

>few|TRBV2|TRBJ2-2
CASNDRDNTGELFF
>few|TRBV5-6|TRBJ1-1
CASRSGTGVGAFF
>NA|TRBV18|TRBJ1-1
CASSPVTGSTEAFF
>few|TRBV7-8|TRBJ1-2
CASSFRGTGSSGYTF
>NA|TRBV15|TRBJ2-3
CATSRDRLATDTQYF
>NA|TRBV7-6|TRBJ1-1
CASREGTYTEAFF
>once|TRBV7-4|TRBJ2-2
CASSPVGHGELFF
>NA|TRBV6-6|TRBJ2-2
CASSYLKQDSNTGELFF
>NA|TRBV12-3/TRBV12-4|TRBJ2-7
CASSSTEVPPYEQYF
>many|TRBV7-8|TRBJ1-1
CASSLVTGIEAFF
>few|TRBV10-2|TRBJ2-5
CASRTPPQETQYF
>few|TRBV7-9|TRBJ1-2
CASSSSPRAVHGYTF
>NA|TRBV20-1|TRBJ2-1
CSARGSQLISYNEQFF
>NA|TRBV27|TRBJ1-5
CASSPFAGNQPQHF
>NA|TRBV4-1|TRBJ2-7
CASSYLGDAYEQYF
>NA|TRBV4-2|TRBJ2-4
CASSQDLGRGVKNIQYF
>NA|TRBV4-1|TRBJ1-4
CASSPLGASREEKLFF
>few|TRBV27|TRBJ2-1
CASKEISFNEQFF
>few|TRBV6-5|TRBJ1-6
CASSYPGNSPLHF
>few|TRBV12-3/TRBV12-4|TRBJ2-3
CASSLRRQGPPDTQYF
>few|TRBV7-3|TRBJ2-3
CASSIRVIAGDHSSTDTQYF
>NA|TRBV6-8|TRBJ1-1
CASSSTNMNTEAFF
>NA|TRBV7-9|TRBJ2-4
CASRPDSKIAKNIQYF
>many|TRBV11-3|TRBJ2-1
CASSLSQQLRGNEQFF
>NA|TRBV7-2|TRBJ1-1
CASSWTYTEAFF
>NA|TRBV12-3/TRBV12-4|TRBJ1-3
CASRRPISGNTIYF
>NA|TRBV6-1|TRBJ1-1
CASKRTGVGEAFF
>few|TRBV15|TRBJ1-1
CATSRDWTEAENTEAFF
>many|TRBV7-2|TRBJ2-3
CASSLKERTRTDTQYF
>NA|TRBV7-4|TRBJ1-2
CASRLQGRGYGYTF
>NA|TRBV7-2|TRBJ1-5
CASSSTGSHEPQHF
>NA|TRBV20-1|TRBJ1-1
CSAHDLKRGGENTEAFF
>few|TRBV4-1|TRBJ2-1
CASSQRTSGGYNEQFF
>NA|TRBV4-1|TRBJ2-1
CASSQDRLAGGYGSYNEQFF
>many|TRBV7-4|TRBJ2-1
CASSLALRGAGGYNEQFF
>NA|TRBV7-6|TRBJ1-6
CASSPLARPDSPLHF
>NA|TRBV5-6|TRBJ1-1
CASNRGPNTEAFF
>many|TRBV7-9|TRBJ1-2
CASSYRAFKGNGYTF
>NA|TRBV6-1|TRBJ2-1
CASSAPQRGGLNEQFF
>many|TRBV7-2|TRBJ1-6
CASSLGYSPLHF
>NA|TRBV6-1|TRBJ2-7
CASSYGRTGGSEQYF
>many|TRBV2|TRBJ1-1
CASSGREAFF
>NA|TRBV7-2|TRBJ1-3
CASSLVGGGNTIYF
>NA|TRBV27|TRBJ1-2
CASSLSPGGVGYTF
>NA|TRBV2|TRBJ2-1
CATWGRLTYNEQFF
>few|TRBV19|TRBJ2-3
CASSILGRPDSDTQYF
>many|TRBV7-9|TRBJ2-2
CASRADSNTGELFF
>NA|TRBV7-3|TRBJ2-2
CASSPQTTGELFF
>many|TRBV28|TRBJ1-6
CASRVPDGNNSPLHF
>NA|TRBV10-3|TRBJ2-3
CAISDRERTYTDTQYF
>few|TRBV7-8|TRBJ2-7
CASSKKGLSPYEQYF
>many|TRBV7-4|TRBJ1-2
CASSSGGGGDGYTF